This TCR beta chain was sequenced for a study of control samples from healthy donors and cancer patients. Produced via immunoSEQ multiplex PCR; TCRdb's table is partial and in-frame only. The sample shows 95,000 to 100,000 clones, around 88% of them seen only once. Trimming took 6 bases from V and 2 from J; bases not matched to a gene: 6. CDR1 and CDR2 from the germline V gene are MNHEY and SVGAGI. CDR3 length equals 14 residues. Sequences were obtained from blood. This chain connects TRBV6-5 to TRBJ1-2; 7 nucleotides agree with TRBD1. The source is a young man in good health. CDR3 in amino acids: CASSLGGQNYGYTF. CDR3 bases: TGTGCCAGCAGCTTAGGGGGACAGAACTATGGCTACACCTTC.